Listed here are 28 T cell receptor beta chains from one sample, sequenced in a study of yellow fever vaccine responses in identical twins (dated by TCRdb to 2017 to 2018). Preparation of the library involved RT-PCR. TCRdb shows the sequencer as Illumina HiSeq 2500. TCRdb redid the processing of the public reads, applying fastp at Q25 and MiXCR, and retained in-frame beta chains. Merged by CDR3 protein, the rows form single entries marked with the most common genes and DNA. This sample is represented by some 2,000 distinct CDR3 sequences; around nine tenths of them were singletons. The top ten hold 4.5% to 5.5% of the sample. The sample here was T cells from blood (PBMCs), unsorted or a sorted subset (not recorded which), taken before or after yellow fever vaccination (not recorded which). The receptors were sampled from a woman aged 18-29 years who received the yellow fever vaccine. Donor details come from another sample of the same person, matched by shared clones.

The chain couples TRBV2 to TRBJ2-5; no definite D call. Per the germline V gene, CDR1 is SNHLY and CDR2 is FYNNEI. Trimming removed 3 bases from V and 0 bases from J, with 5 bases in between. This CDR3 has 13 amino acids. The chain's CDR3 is CASSEWHQETQYF. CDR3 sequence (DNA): TGTGCCAGCAGTGAGTGGCACCAAGAGACCCAGTACTTC.

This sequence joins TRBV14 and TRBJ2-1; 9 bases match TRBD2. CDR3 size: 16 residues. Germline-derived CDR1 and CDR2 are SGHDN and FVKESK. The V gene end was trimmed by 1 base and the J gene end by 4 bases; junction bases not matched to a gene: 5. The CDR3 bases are TGTGCCAGCAGCCAAGCCCCGGGACTAGCTTACAATGAGCAGTTCTTC. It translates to CASSQAPGLAYNEQFF. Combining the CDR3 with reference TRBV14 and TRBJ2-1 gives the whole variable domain EAGVTQFPSHSVIEKGQTVTLRCDPISGHDNLYWYRRVMGKEIKFLLHFVKESKQDESGMPNNRFLAERTGGTYSTLKVQPAELEDSGVYFCASSQAPGLAYNEQFFGPGTRLTVL.

CDR3 amino acids: CSCFDGNEKLFF. CDR3 nucleotide sequence: TGCAGCTGTTTCGACGGTAATGAAAAACTGTTTTTT. The chain couples TRBV29-1 to TRBJ1-4; D call uncertain. Germline V gene sequence: CDR1 SQVTM, CDR2 ANQGSEA. This CDR3 has 12 residues. V was trimmed by 8 bases and J by 4 bases, leaving 11 bases between them. The full variable domain, rest sourced from reference TRBV29-1 and TRBJ1-4, is SAVISQKPSRDICQRGTSLTIQCQVDSQVTMMFWYRQQPGQSLTLIATANQGSEATYESGFVIDKFPISRPNLTFSTLTVSNMSPEDSSIYLCSCFDGNEKLFFGSGTQLSVL.

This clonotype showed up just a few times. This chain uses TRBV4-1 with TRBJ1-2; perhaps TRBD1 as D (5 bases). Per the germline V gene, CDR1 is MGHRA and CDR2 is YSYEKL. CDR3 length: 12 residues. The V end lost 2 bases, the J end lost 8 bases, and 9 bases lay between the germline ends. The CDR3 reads CASSQQGGGYTF. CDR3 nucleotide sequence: TGCGCCAGCAGCCAACAGGGTGGCGGCTACACCTTC.

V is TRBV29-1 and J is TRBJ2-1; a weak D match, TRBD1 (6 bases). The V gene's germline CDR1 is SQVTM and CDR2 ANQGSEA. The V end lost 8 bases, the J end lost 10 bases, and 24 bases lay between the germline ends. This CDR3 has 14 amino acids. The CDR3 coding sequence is TGCAGCCTTCCTTCCATTACAGGGTCGGGCGAGCAGTTCTTC. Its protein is CSLPSITGSGEQFF.

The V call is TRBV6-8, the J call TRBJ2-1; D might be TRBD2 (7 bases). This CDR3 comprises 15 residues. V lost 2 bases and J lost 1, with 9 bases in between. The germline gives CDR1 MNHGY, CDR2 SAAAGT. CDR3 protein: CASSYEGGSYNEQFF. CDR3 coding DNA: TGTGCCAGCAGTTACGAGGGGGGGTCCTACAATGAGCAGTTCTTC.

The CDR3 here is CASSEREANEQFF. The CDR3 DNA sequence: TGTGCCAGCAGTGAGCGGGAGGCGAATGAGCAGTTCTTC. The chain employs TRBV6-4 and TRBJ2-1, with TRBD2 identical over 8 bases. The CDR3 runs 13 residues. The V gene's germline CDR1 is MRHNA and CDR2 SNTAGT. Trimming cost V 3 bases and J 7 bases; bases outside gene matches: 2.

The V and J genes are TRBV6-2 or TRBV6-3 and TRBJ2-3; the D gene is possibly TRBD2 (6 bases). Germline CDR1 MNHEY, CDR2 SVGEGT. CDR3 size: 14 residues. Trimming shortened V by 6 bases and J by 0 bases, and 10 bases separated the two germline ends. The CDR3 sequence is CASRSGASTDTQYF. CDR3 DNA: TGTGCCAGCAGATCGGGAGCTAGCACAGATACGCAGTATTTT.

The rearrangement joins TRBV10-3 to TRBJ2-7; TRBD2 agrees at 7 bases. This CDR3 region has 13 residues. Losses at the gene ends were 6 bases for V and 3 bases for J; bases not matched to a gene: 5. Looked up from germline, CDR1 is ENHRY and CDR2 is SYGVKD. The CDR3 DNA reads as TGTGCCATCAGGAGCGGGGCACACTACGAGCAGTACTTC. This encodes CAIRSGAHYEQYF.

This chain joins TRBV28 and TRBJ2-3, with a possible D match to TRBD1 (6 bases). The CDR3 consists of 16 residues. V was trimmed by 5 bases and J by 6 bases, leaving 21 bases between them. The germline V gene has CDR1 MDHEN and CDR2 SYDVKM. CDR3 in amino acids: CASSPDRRGPPDTQYF. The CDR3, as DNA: TGTGCCAGCAGTCCGGACAGAAGGGGTCCCCCCGATACGCAGTATTTT.

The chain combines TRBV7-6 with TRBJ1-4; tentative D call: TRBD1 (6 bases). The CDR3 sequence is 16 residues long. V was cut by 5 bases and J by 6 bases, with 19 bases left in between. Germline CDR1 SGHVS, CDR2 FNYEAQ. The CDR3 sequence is CASSRGAIHPDEKLFF. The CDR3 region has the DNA TGTGCCAGCAGCCGGGGGGCAATACATCCGGATGAAAAACTGTTTTTT.

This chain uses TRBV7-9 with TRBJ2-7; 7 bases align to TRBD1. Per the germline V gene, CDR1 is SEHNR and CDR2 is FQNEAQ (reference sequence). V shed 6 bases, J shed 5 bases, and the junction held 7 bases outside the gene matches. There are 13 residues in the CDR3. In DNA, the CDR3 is TGTGCCAGCAGTCGACAGGGATCGAACGAGCAGTACTTC. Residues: CASSRQGSNEQYF.

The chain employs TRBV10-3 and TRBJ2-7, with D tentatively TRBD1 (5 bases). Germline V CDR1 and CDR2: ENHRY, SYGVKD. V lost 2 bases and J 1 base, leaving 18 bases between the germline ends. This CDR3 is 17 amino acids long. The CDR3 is CAISEGNYGGHSYEQYF. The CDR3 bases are TGTGCCATCAGTGAGGGGAATTACGGTGGACATTCCTACGAGCAGTACTTC.

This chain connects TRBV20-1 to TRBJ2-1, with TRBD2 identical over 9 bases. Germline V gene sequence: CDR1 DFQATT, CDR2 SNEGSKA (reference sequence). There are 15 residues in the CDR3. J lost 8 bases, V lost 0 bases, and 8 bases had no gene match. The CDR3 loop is CSARDLREGVYEQFF. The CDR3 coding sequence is TGCAGTGCTAGAGATTTGCGGGAGGGCGTATATGAGCAGTTCTTC.

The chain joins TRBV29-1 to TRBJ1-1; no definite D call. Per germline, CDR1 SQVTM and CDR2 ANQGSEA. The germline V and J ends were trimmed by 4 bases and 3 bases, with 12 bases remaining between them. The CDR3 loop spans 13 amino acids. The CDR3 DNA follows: TGCAGCGTTGGATGGAGCGGATACACTGAAGCTTTCTTT. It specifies CSVGWSGYTEAFF.

As DNA, the CDR3 is TGTGCCAGCAGAAGACTAGCGGGGGCCATTTCGTCAGATACGCAGTATTTT. Translated: CASRRLAGAISSDTQYF. The chain recombines TRBV6-4 with TRBJ2-3; 12 bases are shared with TRBD2. From germline, CDR1 is MRHNA and CDR2 SNTAGT. The CDR3 contains 17 residues. V trimming: 6 bases; J trimming: 4 bases; junction bases outside the gene matches: 11.

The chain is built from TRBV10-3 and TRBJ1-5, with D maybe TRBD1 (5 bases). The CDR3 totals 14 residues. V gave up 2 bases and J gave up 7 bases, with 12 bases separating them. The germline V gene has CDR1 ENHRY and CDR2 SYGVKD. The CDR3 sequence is CAISEGGRSQPQHF. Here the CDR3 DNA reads TGTGCCATCAGTGAGGGGGGACGGAGCCAGCCCCAGCATTTT.

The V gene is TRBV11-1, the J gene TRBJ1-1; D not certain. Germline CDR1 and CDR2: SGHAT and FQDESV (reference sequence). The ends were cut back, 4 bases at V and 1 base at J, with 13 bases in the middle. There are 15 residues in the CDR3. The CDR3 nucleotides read TGTGCCAGCAGCTATCTGATTTATACGAACACTGAAGCTTTCTTT. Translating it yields CASSYLIYTNTEAFF.

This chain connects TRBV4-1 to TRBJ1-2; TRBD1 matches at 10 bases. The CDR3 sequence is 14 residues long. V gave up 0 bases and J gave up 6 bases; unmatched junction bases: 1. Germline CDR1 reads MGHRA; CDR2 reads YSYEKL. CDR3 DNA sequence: TGCGCCAGCAGCCAAGAGACAGGGGGCCATGGCTACACCTTC. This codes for CASSQETGGHGYTF.

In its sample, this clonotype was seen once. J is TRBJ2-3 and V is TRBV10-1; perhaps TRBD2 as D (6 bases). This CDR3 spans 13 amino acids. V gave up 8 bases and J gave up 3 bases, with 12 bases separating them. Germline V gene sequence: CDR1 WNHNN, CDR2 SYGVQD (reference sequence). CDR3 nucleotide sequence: TGCGCCAGCGCGGCCCGGGGGACAGATACGCAGTATTTT. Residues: CASAARGTDTQYF.

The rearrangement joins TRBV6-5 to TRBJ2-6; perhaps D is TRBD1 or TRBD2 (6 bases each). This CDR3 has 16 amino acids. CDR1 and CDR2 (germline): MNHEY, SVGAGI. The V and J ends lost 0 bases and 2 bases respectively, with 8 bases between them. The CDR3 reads CASSYSRGAGANVLTF. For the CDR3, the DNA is TGTGCCAGCAGTTACTCTAGGGGGGCTGGGGCCAACGTCCTGACTTTC.

CDR3 in amino acids: CASSPLGGYTF. For the CDR3, the DNA is TGTGCCAGCAGTCCTTTGGGCGGCTACACCTTC. This sequence joins TRBV2 and TRBJ1-2; D is ambiguous. This CDR3 region has 11 residues. Trimming removed 5 bases from V and 8 bases from J, with 9 bases in between. CDR1 and CDR2 (germline): SNHLY, FYNNEI.

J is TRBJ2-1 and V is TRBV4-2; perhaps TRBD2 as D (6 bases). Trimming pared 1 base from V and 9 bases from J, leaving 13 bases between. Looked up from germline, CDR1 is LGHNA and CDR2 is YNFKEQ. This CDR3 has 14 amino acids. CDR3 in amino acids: CASSQGLESSEQFF. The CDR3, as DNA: TGTGCCAGCAGCCAAGGACTAGAGTCCAGTGAGCAGTTCTTC.

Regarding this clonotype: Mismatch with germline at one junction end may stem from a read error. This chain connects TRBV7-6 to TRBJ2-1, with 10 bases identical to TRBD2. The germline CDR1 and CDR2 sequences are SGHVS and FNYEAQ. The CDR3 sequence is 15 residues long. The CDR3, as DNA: TGTGCCAGCAGCCTAGCGGGAGCCTTCTACAATGAGCAGTTCTTC. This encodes CASSLAGAFYNEQFF.

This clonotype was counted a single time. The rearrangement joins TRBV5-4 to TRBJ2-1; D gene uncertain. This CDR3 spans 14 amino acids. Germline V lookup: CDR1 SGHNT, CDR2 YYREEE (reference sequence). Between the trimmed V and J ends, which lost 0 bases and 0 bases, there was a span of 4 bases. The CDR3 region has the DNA TGTGCCAGCAGCTTGGGCGGCTCCTACAATGAGCAGTTCTTC. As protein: CASSLGGSYNEQFF.

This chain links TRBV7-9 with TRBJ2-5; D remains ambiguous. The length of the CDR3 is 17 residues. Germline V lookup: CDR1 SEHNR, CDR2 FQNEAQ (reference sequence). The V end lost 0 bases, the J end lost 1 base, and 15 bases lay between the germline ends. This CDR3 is CASSLAGFVAVQETQYF. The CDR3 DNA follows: TGTGCCAGCAGCTTAGCGGGGTTCGTGGCAGTCCAAGAGACCCAGTACTTC.

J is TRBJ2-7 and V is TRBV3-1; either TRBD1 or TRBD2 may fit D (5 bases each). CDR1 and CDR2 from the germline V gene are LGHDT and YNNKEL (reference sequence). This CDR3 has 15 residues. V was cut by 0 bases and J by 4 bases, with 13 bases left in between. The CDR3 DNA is TGTGCCAGCAGCCAAGACTGGGGGACCCAATACGAGCAGTACTTC. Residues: CASSQDWGTQYEQYF.

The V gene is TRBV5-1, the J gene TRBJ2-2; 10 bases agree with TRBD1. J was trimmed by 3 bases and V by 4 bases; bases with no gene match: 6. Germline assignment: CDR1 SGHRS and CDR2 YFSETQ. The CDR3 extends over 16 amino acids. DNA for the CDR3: TGCGCCAGCAGCCCCATGACAGGGGGCGACACCGGGGAGCTGTTTTTT. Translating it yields CASSPMTGGDTGELFF.